The rows below give T cell receptor beta chains drawn from one sample of a study of T cells in Graves' hyperthyroidism and ophthalmopathy. Each CDR3 protein is one row after TCRdb ran MiXCR on the multiplex PCR reads. The sample consists of about 340,000 distinct CDR3 sequences, roughly 20% of them appearing once. The sample consisted of blood. Receptor source: a woman in her forties or fifties with Graves' hyperthyroidism. Each CDR3 is given with its conserved first and last residue. The D gene is left open where the match is weak. Rows may omit the clone size; those that give it use once, few, many or a size class.

NA	TRBV20-1	NA	TRBJ2-1	TGCAGTGCTAGAGTAGGTGGTACCACAGTTAGTGAGCAGTTCTTC	CSARVGGTTVSEQFF
many	TRBV28	NA	TRBJ2-1	TGTGCCAGCAGTTTATGGGGGACACCAAGAGGGAATGAGCAGTTCTTC	CASSLWGTPRGNEQFF
many	TRBV20-1	NA	TRBJ2-7	TGCAGTGCTAGTTTCGGGAGCCTCTCCTACGAGCAGTACTTC	CSASFGSLSYEQYF
many	TRBV27	NA	TRBJ2-1	TGTGCCAGCAGTTTAAAGGGGCTCGGATACAATGAGCAGTTCTTC	CASSLKGLGYNEQFF
NA	TRBV20-1	TRBD2	TRBJ2-7	TGCAGTGCTAAGGGGGGTAGCGGGATTTACGAGCAGTACTTC	CSAKGGSGIYEQYF
NA	TRBV28	NA	TRBJ2-7	TGTGCCAGCAGCTCGTCCCGCACACCCTCCTACGAGCAGTACTTC	CASSSSRTPSYEQYF
many	TRBV11-2	TRBD1	TRBJ2-5	TGTGCCAGCAGCATTGGACAGGGGGCTTGGGAGACCCAGTACTTC	CASSIGQGAWETQYF
few	TRBV20-1	TRBD1	TRBJ1-4	TGCAGTGCTAGTTTTCAGGGGGTTAATGGAAAACTGTTTTTT	CSASFQGVNGKLFF
few	TRBV12-3/TRBV12-4	TRBD2	TRBJ2-1	TGTGCCACCTCAGTTTTCGGGGCGGGGGGGCTTAATGAGCAGTTCTTC	CATSVFGAGGLNEQFF
NA	TRBV5-1	NA	TRBJ1-1	TGCGCCAGCAGCGGGCAAACGGGGATAGGTACTGAAGCTTTCTTT	CASSGQTGIGTEAFF
NA	TRBV29-1	TRBD1	TRBJ2-1	TGCAGCGTCAGAGGGACAGGCTACAATGAGCAGTTCTTC	CSVRGTGYNEQFF
many	TRBV3-1	NA	TRBJ2-5	TGTGCCAGCAGCCAAGGTGGTAGGGATGTAGAGACCCAGTACTTC	CASSQGGRDVETQYF
few	TRBV20-1	NA	TRBJ1-4	TGCAGTGCTAGAGAGGGTCGGGCTAATGAAAAACTGTTTTTT	CSAREGRANEKLFF
NA	TRBV9	NA	TRBJ2-1	TGTGCCAGCAGCCCCGAACCTAGAGGGGCAGGGGGGGACAATGAGCAGTTCTTC	CASSPEPRGAGGDNEQFF
NA	TRBV7-3	TRBD1	TRBJ2-6	TGTGCCAGCAGCTTACCGACAGGGGGCGCCCCTGGGGCCAACGTCCTGACTTTC	CASSLPTGGAPGANVLTF
NA	TRBV20-1	NA	TRBJ1-2	TGCAGTGCTGCCTTGTCCTATGGCTACACCTTC	CSAALSYGYTF
NA	TRBV12-3/TRBV12-4	TRBD1	TRBJ1-4	TGTGCCAGCAGTTTAGGTGGGGGGACAGGGCCGGAAAAACTGTTTTTT	CASSLGGGTGPEKLFF
few	TRBV14	NA	TRBJ1-2	TGTGCCAGCAGCCAACGGCAGGCGGAATATAAAGGCTACACCTTC	CASSQRQAEYKGYTF
few	TRBV6-1	TRBD2	TRBJ2-1	TGTGCCAGCAGCCCTAGCGGGAGAATTGCGTTCTTC	CASSPSGRIAFF
many	TRBV5-1	TRBD1	TRBJ1-1	TGCGCCAGCAGCTTGGAGGCAGGGGGGTATAACACTGAAGCTTTCTTT	CASSLEAGGYNTEAFF
few	TRBV12-3/TRBV12-4	TRBD2	TRBJ2-1	TGTGCCAGCAGTTCTAGCGGGAGTAACCCCGCGAAGCAGTTCTTC	CASSSSGSNPAKQFF
NA	TRBV7-2	TRBD1	TRBJ1-5	TGTGCCAGCAGCGACAGGGGCCAGCCCCAGCATTTT	CASSDRGQPQHF
once	TRBV6-2/TRBV6-3	TRBD1	TRBJ1-1	TGTGCCAGCAGGGGACAGGGGGATGGTAACACTGAAGCTTTCTTT	CASRGQGDGNTEAFF
many	TRBV3-1	TRBD2	TRBJ2-2	TGTGCCAGCAGCCAGCTAGCGGGAGTCGGGGAGCTGTTTTTT	CASSQLAGVGELFF